This entry lists 9 T cell receptor beta chains sequenced from one sample in a study of response to subunit inactivated influenza vaccine. From the RT-PCR reads, TCRdb called clonotypes with MiXCR, one entry per CDR3 protein. The sample records hundreds of thousands of distinct CDR3 sequences, 10% to 15% being singletons. Sequencing used PBMCs from blood, obtained on the day of vaccination. The receptor source for this set is a man aged 45-65 years who received an inactivated influenza vaccine.

The genes are TRBV11-2 and TRBJ2-6; D is uncertain. The V and J ends lost 1 base and 2 bases respectively, with 6 bases between them. The CDR3 has 15 residues. Germline loops: CDR1 SGHAT, CDR2 FQNNGV. The CDR3 sequence is CASSLVKAGANVLTF. The DNA of the CDR3 is TGTGCCAGCAGCTTAGTCAAAGCTGGGGCCAACGTCCTGACTTTC.

This clonotype has a handful of counts. The CDR3 DNA sequence: TGCGCCAGCAGCCCTTACTCAGGCGGGCATTACGAGCAGTACTTC. Encoded protein: CASSPYSGGHYEQYF. This chain connects TRBV5-1 to TRBJ2-7; D possibly corresponds to TRBD2 (5 bases). V was shortened by 4 bases and J by 4 bases, with 18 bases between the two germline ends. Germline CDR1 is SGHRS and CDR2 is YFSETQ. The length of the CDR3 is 15 residues.

This chain links TRBV6-2 or TRBV6-3 with TRBJ2-1; D remains unclear. Germline V gene data show CDR1 as MNHEY and CDR2 as SVGEGT. V shed 3 bases and J shed 10 bases, with 7 bases lying between them. This CDR3 has 11 residues. This CDR3 reads CASSYIREQFF. In DNA form, the CDR3 reads TGTGCCAGCAGTTATATCAGGGAGCAGTTCTTC.

This clonotype was counted only a few times. The J gene is TRBJ2-2, the V gene TRBV19; D gene ambiguous. This CDR3 has 16 residues. CDR1 and CDR2 from the germline V gene are LNHDA and SQIVND (reference sequence). V lost 4 bases, J lost 0 bases, and 12 bases lay in between. In nucleotides, the CDR3 is TGTGCCAGTAGTAATCTGTGGGGAACGAACACCGGGGAGCTGTTTTTT. Amino acid sequence: CASSNLWGTNTGELFF.

V and J are TRBV5-1 and TRBJ2-3, with 8 bases matching TRBD2. The CDR3 consists of 15 residues. After removal of 4 bases from V and 0 bases from J, the junction contained 4 bases not matched to a gene. Per the germline V gene, CDR1 is SGHRS and CDR2 is YFSETQ. CDR3 bases: TGCGCCAGCAGCGGTGTAGCGGGAAGCACAGATACGCAGTATTTT. Amino acids: CASSGVAGSTDTQYF.

The chain has TRBV3-1 and TRBJ2-5, with TRBD1 identical over 8 bases. CDR3 length: 16 residues. The germline V gene encodes CDR1 LGHDT and CDR2 YNNKEL (reference sequence). V was clipped by 1 base and J by 5 bases; unmatched bases: 9. Written as DNA, the CDR3 is TGTGCCAGCAGCCAAGCTGGCAGGGGGCAGGGGGAGACCCAGTACTTC. Translated: CASSQAGRGQGETQYF.

This clonotype showed up many times. The J gene is TRBJ2-2, the V gene TRBV12-3 or TRBV12-4; a possible D gene is TRBD1 (6 bases). Trimming shortened V by 5 bases and J by 4 bases, and 17 bases separated the two germline ends. The CDR3 has 16 residues. Written as DNA, the CDR3 is TGTGCCAGCAGTCCCTCAGGGGAGTGGGCCACCGGGGAGCTGTTTTTT. Translation gives CASSPSGEWATGELFF.

This clonotype was detected many times. This chain connects TRBV20-1 to TRBJ1-1, with D perhaps TRBD1 (6 bases). The germline V gene has CDR1 DFQATT and CDR2 SNEGSKA (reference sequence). The V end lost 2 bases, the J end lost 6 bases, and 16 bases lay between the germline ends. CDR3 length equals 14 residues. CDR3 nucleotide sequence: TGCAGTGCTAGACGGGGGGCCCGGGACCCTGAAGCTTTCTTT. Residues: CSARRGARDPEAFF.

The table lists this clonotype with many counts. The rearrangement joins TRBV7-2 to TRBJ2-7, with a tentative D call TRBD2 (5 bases). Trimming stripped 5 bases from V and 3 bases from J, with 5 bases between. The germline gives CDR1 SGHTA, CDR2 FQGNSA. The CDR3 contains 11 residues. The CDR3 nucleotides read TGTGCCAGCAGCCGGGACTACGAGCAGTACTTC. As protein: CASSRDYEQYF.